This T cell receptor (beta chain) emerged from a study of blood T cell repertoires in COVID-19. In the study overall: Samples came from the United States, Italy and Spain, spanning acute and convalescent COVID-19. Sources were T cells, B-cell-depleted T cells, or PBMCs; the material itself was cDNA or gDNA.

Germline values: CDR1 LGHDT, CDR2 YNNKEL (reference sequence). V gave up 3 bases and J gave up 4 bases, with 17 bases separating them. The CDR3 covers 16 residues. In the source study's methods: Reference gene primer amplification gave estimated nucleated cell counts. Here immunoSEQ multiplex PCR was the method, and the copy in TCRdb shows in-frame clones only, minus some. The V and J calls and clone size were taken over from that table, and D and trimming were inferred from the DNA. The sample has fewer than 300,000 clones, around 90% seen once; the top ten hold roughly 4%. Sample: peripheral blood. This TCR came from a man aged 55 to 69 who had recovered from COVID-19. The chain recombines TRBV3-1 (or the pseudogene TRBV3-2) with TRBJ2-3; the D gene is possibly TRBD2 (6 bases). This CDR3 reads CASSQVTRVGPDTQYF. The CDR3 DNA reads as TGTGCCAGCAGCCAGGTGACTAGGGTGGGGCCAGATACGCAGTATTTT.